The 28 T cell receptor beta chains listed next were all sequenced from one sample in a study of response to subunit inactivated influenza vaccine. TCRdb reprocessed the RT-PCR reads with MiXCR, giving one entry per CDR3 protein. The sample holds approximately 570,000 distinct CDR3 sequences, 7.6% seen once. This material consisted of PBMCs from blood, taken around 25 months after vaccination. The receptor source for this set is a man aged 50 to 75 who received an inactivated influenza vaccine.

CDR3 bases: TGCAGTGCTAGAGAGGATAATCGGGGCGAGCAGTACTTC. It specifies CSAREDNRGEQYF. This chain links TRBV20-1 with TRBJ2-7; possibly TRBD2 for D (5 bases). Trimming left V 0 bases short and J 6 bases short, with 12 bases between. CDR1 and CDR2 from the germline V gene are DFQATT and SNEGSKA (reference sequence). CDR3 size: 13 residues.

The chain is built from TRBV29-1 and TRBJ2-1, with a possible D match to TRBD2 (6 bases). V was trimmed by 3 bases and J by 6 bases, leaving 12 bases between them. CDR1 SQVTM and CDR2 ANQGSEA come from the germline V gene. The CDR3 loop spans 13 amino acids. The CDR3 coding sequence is TGCAGCGTTGAGCGGGGACCCGCCAATGAGCAGTTCTTC. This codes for CSVERGPANEQFF.

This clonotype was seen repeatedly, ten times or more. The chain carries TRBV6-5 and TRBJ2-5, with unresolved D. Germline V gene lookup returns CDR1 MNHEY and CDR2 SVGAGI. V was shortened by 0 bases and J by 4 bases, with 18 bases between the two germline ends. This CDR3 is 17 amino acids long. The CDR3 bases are TGTGCCAGCAGTTACTCGAGGAAGTTGAGCGTAAGAGAGACCCAGTACTTC. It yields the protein CASSYSRKLSVRETQYF.

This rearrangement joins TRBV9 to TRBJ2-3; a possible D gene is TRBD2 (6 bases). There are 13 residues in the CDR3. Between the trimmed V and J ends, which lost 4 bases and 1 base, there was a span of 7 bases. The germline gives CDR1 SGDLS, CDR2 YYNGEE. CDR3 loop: CASSKRGTDTQYF. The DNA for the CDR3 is TGTGCCAGCAGCAAGCGGGGCACAGATACGCAGTATTTT. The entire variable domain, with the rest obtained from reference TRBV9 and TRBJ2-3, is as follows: DSGVTQTPKHLITATGQRVTLRCSPRSGDLSVYWYQQSLDQGLQFLIQYYNGEERAKGNILERFSAQQFPDLHSELNLSSLELGDSALYFCASSKRGTDTQYFGPGTRLTVL.

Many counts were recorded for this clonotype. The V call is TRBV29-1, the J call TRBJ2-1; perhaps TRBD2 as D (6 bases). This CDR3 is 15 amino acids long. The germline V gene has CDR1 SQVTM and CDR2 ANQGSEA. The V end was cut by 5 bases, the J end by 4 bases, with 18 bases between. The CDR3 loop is CSVILGTSPYNEQFF. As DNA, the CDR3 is TGCAGCGTTATACTAGGGACTTCCCCTTACAATGAGCAGTTCTTC.

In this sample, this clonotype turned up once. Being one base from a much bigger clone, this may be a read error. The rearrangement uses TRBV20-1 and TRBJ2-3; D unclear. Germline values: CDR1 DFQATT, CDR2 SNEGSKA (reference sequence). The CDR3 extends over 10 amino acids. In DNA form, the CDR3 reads TGCGGTCCCAGCCGGGTGGAGCAGTATTTT. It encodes CGPSRVEQYF.

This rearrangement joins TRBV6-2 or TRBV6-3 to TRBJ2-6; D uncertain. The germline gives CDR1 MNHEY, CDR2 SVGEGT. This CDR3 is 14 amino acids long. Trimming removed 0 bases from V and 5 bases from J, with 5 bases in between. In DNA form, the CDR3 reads TGTGCCAGCAGTTACTCTAGTAGGGCCAACGTCCTGACTTTC. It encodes CASSYSSRANVLTF.

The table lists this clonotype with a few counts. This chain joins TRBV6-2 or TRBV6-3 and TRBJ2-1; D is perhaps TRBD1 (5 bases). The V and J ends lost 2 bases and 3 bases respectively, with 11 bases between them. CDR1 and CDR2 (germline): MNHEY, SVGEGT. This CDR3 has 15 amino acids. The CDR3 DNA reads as TGTGCCAGCAGTTACCCGCTCCAGGGCTACAATGAGCAGTTCTTC. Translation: CASSYPLQGYNEQFF.

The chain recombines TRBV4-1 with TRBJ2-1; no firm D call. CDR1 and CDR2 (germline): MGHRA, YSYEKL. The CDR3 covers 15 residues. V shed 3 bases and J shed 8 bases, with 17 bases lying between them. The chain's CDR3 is CASSHYKGRRYEQFF. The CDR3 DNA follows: TGCGCCAGCAGCCATTATAAGGGTAGGCGATATGAGCAGTTCTTC.

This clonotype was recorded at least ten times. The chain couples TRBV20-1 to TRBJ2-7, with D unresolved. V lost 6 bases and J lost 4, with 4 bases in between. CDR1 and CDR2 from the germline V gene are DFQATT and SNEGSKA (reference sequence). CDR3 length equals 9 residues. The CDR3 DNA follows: TGCAGTGCGGGATACGAGCAGTACTTC. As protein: CSAGYEQYF.

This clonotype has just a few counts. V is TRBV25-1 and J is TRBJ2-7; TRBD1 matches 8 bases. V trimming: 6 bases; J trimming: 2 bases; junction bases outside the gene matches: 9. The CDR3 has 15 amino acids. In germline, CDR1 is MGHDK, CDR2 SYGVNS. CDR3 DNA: TGTGCCAGCAGCGGAATGGGACAGGCGACCTACGAGCAGTACTTC. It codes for CASSGMGQATYEQYF.

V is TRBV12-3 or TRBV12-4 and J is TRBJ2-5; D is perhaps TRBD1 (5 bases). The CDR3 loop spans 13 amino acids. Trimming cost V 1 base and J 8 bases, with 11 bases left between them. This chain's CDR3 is CASSLEGRKTQYF. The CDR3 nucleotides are TGTGCCAGCAGTTTAGAGGGGCGGAAAACCCAGTACTTC.

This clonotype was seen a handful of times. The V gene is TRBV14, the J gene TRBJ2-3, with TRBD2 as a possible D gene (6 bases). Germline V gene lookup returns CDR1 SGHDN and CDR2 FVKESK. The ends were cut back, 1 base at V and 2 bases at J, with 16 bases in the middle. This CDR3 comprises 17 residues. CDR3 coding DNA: TGTGCCAGCAGCCAAGTACTCTCGGGAGTGTACACAGATACGCAGTATTTT. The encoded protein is CASSQVLSGVYTDTQYF. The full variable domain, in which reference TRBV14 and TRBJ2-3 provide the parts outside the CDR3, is EAGVTQFPSHSVIEKGQTVTLRCDPISGHDNLYWYRRVMGKEIKFLLHFVKESKQDESGMPNNRFLAERTGGTYSTLKVQPAELEDSGVYFCASSQVLSGVYTDTQYFGPGTRLTVL.

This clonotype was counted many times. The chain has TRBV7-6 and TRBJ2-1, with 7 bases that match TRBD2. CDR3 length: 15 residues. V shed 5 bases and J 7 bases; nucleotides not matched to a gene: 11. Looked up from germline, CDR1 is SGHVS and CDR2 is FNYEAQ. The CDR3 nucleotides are TGTGCCAGCAGCCAGTCCCGGGGCGGGGGTAATGAGCAGTTCTTC. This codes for CASSQSRGGGNEQFF. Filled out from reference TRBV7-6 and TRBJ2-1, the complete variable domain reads GAGVSQSPRYKVTKRGQDVALRCDPISGHVSLYWYRQALGQGPEFLTYFNYEAQQDKSGLPNDRFSAERPEGSISTLTIQRTEQRDSAMYRCASSQSRGGGNEQFFGPGTRLTVL.

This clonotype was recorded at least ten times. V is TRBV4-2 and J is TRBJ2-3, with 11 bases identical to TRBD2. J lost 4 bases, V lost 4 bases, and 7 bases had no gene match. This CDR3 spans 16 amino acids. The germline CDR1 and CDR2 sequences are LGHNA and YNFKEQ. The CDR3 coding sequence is TGTGCCAGCAGCCCCCATAGCGGGGGGGCGTCAGATACGCAGTATTTT. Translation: CASSPHSGGASDTQYF.

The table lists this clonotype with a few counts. The CDR3 DNA reads as TGTGCCACCAGCAGAGGTGATGCGACAGGTCGCGATGAGCAGTTCTTC. It is translated as CATSRGDATGRDEQFF. This rearrangement joins TRBV15 to TRBJ2-1; D might be TRBD1 (6 bases). This CDR3 region has 16 residues. V lost 1 base to trimming and J lost 8 bases, with 18 bases between them. Germline V gene lookup returns CDR1 LNHNV and CDR2 YYDKDF (reference sequence).

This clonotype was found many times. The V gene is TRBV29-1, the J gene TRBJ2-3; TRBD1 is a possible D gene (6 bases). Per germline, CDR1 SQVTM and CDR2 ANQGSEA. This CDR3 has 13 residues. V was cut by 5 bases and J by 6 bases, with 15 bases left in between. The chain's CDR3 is CSVIQGDLDTQYF. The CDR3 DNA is TGCAGCGTTATACAGGGAGACCTTGATACGCAGTATTTT.

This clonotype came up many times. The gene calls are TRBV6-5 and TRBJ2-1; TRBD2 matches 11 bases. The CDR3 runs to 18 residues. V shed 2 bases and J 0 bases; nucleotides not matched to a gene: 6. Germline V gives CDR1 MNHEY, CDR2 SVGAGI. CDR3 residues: CASSYRTSGPRSYNEQFF. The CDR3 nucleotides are TGTGCCAGCAGTTACCGGACTAGCGGGCCGCGCTCCTACAATGAGCAGTTCTTC.

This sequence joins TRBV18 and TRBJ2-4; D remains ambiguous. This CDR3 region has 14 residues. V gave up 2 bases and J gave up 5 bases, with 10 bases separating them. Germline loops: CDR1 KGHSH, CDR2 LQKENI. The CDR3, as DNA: TGTGCCAGCTCACCAAGTTACAGTGAAAACATTCAGTACTTC. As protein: CASSPSYSENIQYF. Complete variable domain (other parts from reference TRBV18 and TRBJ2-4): NAGVMQNPRHLVRRRGQEARLRCSPMKGHSHVYWYRQLPEEGLKFMVYLQKENIIDESGMPKERFSAEFPKEGPSILRIQQVVRGDSAAYFCASSPSYSENIQYFGAGTRLSVL.

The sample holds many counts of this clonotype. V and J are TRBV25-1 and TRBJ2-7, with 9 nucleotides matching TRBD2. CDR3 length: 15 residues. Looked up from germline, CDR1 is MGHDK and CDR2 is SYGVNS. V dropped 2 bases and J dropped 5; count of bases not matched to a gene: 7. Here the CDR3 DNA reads TGTGCCAGCAGTGAAACGGCGGGAGGGCCCCACGAGCAGTACTTC. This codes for CASSETAGGPHEQYF.

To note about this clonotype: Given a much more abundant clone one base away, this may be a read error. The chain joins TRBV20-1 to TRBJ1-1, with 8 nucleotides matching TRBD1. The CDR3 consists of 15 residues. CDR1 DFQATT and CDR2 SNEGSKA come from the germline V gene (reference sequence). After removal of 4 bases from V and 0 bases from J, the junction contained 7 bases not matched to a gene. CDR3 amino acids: CSATPTGVMNTEAFF. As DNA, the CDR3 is TGCAGTGCTACCCCGACAGGGGTAATGAACACTGAAGCTTTCTTT.

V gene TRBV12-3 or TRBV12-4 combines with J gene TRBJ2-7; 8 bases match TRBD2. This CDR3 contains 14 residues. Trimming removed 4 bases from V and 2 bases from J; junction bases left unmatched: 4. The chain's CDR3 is CASSSGLGPYEQYF. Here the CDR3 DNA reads TGTGCCAGCAGTTCGGGACTAGGGCCCTACGAGCAGTACTTC.

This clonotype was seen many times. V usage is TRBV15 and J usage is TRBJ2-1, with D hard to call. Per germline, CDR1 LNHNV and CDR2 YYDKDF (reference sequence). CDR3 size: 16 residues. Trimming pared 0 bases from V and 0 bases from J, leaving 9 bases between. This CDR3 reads CATSRESGGSYNEQFF. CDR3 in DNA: TGTGCCACCAGCAGAGAGAGTGGTGGCTCCTACAATGAGCAGTTCTTC.

The DNA for the CDR3 is TGTGCCAGCAGCGTACCGGGACACGCGGAGACCCAGTACTTC. This translates into CASSVPGHAETQYF. This chain joins TRBV5-7 and TRBJ2-5, with D possibly matching TRBD1 (6 bases). TRBV5-7 is identified as an open reading frame with a role that is uncertain. The CDR3 totals 14 residues. Trimming removed 4 bases from V and 5 bases from J, with 15 bases in between.

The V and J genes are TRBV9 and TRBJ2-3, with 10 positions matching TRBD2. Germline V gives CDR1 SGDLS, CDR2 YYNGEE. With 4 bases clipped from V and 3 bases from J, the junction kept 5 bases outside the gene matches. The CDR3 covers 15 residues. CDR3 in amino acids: CASSPSSGRTDTQYF. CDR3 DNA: TGTGCCAGCAGCCCCTCTAGCGGGAGAACAGATACGCAGTATTTT.

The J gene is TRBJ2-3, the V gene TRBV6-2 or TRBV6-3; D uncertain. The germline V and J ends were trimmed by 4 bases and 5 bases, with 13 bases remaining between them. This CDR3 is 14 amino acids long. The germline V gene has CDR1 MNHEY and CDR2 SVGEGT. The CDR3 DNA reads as TGTGCCAGCAGTTTGCGTAGAACCGGAGATACGCAGTATTTT. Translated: CASSLRRTGDTQYF.

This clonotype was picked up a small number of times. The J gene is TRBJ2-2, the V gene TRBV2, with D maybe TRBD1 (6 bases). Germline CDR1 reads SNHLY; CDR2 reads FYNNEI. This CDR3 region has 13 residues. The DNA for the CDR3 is TGTGGAGGGGGACGTCCGAACACCGGGGAGCTGTTTTTT. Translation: CGGGRPNTGELFF.

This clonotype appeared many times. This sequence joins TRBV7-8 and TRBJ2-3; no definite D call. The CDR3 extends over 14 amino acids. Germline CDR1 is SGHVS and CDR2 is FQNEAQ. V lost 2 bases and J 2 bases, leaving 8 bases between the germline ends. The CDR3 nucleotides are TGTGCCAGCAGCTTAAGCAGAAACACAGATACGCAGTATTTT. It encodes CASSLSRNTDTQYF.